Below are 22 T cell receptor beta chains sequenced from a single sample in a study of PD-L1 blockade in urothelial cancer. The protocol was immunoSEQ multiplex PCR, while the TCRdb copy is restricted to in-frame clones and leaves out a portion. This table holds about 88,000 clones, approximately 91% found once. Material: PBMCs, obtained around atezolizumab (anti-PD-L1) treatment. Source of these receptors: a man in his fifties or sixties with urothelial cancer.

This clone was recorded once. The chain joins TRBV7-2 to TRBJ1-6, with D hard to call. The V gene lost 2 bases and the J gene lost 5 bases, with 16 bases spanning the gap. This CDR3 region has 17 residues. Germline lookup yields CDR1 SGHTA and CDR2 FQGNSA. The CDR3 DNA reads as TGTGCCAGCAGCTTATCGTCGAGGGCCCTCGATAATTCACCCCTCCACTTT. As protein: CASSLSSRALDNSPLHF.

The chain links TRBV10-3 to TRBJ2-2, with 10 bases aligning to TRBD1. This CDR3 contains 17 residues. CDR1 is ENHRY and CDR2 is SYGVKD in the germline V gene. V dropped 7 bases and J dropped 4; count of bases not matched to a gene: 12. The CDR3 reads CAITSPGGQGRTGELFF. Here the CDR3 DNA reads TGTGCCATCACATCCCCGGGGGGACAGGGGCGCACCGGGGAGCTGTTTTTT.

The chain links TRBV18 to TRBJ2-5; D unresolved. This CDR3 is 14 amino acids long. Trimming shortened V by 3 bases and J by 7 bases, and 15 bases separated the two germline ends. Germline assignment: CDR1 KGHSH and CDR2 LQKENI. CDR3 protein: CASSPRDRVGTQYF. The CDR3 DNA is TGTGCCAGCTCACCTAGAGACCGGGTTGGGACCCAGTACTTC.

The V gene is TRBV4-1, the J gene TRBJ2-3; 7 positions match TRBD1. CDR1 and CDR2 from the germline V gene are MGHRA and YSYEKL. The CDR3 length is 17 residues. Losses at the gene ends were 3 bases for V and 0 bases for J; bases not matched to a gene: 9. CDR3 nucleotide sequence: TGCGCCAGCAGCCACGGAAAAACAGGGGCTAGCACAGATACGCAGTATTTT. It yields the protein CASSHGKTGASTDTQYF.

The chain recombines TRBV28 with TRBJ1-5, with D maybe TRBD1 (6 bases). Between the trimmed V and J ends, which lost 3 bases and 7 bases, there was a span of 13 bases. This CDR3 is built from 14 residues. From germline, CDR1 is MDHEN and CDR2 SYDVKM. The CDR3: CASSFQQGLQPQHF. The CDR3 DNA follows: TGTGCCAGCAGTTTTCAACAGGGTTTACAGCCCCAGCATTTT. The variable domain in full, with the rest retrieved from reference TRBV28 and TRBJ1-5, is DVKVTQSSRYLVKRTGEKVFLECVQDMDHENMFWYRQDPGLGLRLIYFSYDVKMKEKGDIPEGYSVSREKKERFSLILESASTNQTSMYLCASSFQQGLQPQHFGDGTRLSIL.

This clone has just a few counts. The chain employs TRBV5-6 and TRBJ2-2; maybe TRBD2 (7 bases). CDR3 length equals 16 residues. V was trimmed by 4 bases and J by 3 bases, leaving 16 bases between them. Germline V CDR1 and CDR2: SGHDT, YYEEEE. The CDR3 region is CASSPEGGYDTGELFF. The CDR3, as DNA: TGTGCCAGCAGCCCGGAGGGGGGGTACGACACCGGGGAGCTGTTTTTT.

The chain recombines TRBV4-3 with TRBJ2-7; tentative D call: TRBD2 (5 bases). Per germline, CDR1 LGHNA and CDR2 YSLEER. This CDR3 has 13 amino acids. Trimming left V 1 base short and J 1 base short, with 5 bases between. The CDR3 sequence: CASSQAGSYEQYF. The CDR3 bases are TGCGCCAGCAGCCAAGCGGGGTCCTACGAGCAGTACTTC.

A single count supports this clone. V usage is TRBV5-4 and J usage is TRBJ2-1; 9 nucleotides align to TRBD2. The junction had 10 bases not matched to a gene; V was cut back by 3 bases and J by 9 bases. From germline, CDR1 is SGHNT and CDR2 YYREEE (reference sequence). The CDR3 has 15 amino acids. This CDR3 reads CASSSRGGARGEQFF. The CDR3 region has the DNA TGTGCCAGCAGCTCACGCGGGGGGGCCCGGGGTGAGCAGTTCTTC.

The CDR3, as DNA: TGCGCCAGCAGCCAAGGGGGCGCAGGAGGCGGGGAGACCCAGTACTTC. It specifies CASSQGGAGGGETQYF. This chain uses TRBV5-1 with TRBJ2-5; 7 bases map to TRBD1. The germline gives CDR1 SGHRS, CDR2 YFSETQ. V was pared by 4 bases and J by 5 bases, with 14 bases of the junction left unmatched. This CDR3 is 16 amino acids long.

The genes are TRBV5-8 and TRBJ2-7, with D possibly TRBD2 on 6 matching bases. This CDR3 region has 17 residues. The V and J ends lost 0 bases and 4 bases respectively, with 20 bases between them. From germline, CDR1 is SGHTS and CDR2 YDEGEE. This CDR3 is CASSLVAGPFDQYEQYF. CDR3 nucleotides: TGTGCCAGCAGCTTGGTCGCGGGACCCTTCGACCAGTACGAGCAGTACTTC. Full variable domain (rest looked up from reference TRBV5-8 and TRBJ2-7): EAGVTQSPTHLIKTRGQQATLRCSPISGHTSVYWYQQALGLGLQFLLWYDEGEERNRGNFPPRFSGRQFPNYSSELNVNALELEDSALYLCASSLVAGPFDQYEQYFGPGTRLTVT.

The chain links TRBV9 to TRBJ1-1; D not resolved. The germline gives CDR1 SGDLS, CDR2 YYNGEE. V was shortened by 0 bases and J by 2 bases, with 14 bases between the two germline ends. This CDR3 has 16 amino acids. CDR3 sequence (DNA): TGTGCCAGCAGCGTAGATCGGAGGGCCGGAAACACTGAAGCTTTCTTT. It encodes CASSVDRRAGNTEAFF.

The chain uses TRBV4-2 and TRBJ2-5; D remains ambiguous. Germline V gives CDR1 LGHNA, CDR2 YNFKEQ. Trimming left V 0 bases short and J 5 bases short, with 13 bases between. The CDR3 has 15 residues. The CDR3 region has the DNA TGTGCCAGCAGCCAAGAAGTGGGCCGTCTGGAGACCCAGTACTTC. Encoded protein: CASSQEVGRLETQYF.

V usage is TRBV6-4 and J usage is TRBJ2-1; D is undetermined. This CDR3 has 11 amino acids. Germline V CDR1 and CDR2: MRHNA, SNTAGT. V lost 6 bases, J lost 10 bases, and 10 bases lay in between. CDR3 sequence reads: CASRKREEQFF. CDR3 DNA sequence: TGTGCCAGCAGGAAAAGAGAGGAGCAGTTCTTC.

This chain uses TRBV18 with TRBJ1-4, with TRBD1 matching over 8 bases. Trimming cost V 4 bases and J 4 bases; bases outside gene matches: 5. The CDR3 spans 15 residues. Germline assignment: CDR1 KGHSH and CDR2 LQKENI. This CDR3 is CASSRQGASNEKLFF. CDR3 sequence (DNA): TGTGCCAGCTCACGCCAGGGGGCAAGTAATGAAAAACTGTTTTTT.

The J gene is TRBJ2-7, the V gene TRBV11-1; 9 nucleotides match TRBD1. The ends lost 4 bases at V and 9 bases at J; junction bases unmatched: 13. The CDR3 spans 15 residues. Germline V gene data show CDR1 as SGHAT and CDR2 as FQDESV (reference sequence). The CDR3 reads CASSSAPQGAGRQYF. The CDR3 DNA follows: TGTGCCAGCAGCTCCGCGCCACAGGGGGCGGGGAGGCAGTACTTC.

CDR3 coding DNA: TGTGCCAGCAGCTCCCAAACAGGACCGGTCACTGGAAACACCATATATTTT. It encodes CASSSQTGPVTGNTIYF. The J gene is TRBJ1-3, the V gene TRBV7-2, with D possibly being TRBD1 (5 bases). The V end lost 4 bases, the J end lost 2 bases, and 18 bases lay between the germline ends. This CDR3 has 17 amino acids. Per germline, CDR1 SGHTA and CDR2 FQGNSA.

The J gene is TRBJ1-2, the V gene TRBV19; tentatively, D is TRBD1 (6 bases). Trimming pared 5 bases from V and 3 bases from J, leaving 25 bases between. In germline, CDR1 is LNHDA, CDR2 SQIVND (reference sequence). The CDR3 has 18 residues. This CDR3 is CASSLPSNRENMDYGYTF. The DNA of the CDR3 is TGTGCCAGTAGTCTACCCTCCAACAGGGAGAATATGGACTATGGCTACACCTTC.

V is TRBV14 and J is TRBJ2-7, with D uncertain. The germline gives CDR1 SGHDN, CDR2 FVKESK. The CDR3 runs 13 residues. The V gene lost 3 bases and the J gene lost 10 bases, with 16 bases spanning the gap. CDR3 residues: CASSHRSERKQYF. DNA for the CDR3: TGTGCCAGCAGCCACCGCTCGGAGAGGAAACAGTACTTC.

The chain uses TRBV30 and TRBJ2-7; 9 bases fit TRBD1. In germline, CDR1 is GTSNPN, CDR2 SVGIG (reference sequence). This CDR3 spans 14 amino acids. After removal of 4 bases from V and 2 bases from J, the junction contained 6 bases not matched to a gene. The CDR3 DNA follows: TGTGCCTGGACCGAAGGGACAGGGCCCTACGAGCAGTACTTC. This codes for CAWTEGTGPYEQYF.

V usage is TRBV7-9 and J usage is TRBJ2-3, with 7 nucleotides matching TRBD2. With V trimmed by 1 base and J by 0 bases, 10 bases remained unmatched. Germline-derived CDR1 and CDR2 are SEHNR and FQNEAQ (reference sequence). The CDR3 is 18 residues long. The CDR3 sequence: CASSLGGGGDASTDTQYF. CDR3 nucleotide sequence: TGTGCCAGCAGCTTAGGCGGCGGGGGAGATGCTAGCACAGATACGCAGTATTTT.

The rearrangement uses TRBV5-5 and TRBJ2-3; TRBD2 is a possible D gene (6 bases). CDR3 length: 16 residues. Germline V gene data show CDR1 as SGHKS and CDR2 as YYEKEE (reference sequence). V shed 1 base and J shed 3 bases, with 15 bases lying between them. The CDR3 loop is CASSLQAGGRTDTQYF. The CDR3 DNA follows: TGTGCCAGCAGCTTGCAAGCGGGCGGAAGGACAGATACGCAGTATTTT.

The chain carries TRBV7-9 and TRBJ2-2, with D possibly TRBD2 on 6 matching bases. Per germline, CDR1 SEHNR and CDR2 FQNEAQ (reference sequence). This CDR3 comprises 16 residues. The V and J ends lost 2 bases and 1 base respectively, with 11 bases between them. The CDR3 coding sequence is TGTGCCAGCAGCTTACGGGGCGGGGTGAACACCGGGGAGCTGTTTTTT. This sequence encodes CASSLRGGVNTGELFF. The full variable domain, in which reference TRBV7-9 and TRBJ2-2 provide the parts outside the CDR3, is DTGVSQNPRHKITKRGQNVTFRCDPISEHNRLYWYRQTLGQGPEFLTYFQNEAQLEKSRLLSDRFSAERPKGSFSTLEIQRTEQGDSAMYLCASSLRGGVNTGELFFGEGSRLTVL.